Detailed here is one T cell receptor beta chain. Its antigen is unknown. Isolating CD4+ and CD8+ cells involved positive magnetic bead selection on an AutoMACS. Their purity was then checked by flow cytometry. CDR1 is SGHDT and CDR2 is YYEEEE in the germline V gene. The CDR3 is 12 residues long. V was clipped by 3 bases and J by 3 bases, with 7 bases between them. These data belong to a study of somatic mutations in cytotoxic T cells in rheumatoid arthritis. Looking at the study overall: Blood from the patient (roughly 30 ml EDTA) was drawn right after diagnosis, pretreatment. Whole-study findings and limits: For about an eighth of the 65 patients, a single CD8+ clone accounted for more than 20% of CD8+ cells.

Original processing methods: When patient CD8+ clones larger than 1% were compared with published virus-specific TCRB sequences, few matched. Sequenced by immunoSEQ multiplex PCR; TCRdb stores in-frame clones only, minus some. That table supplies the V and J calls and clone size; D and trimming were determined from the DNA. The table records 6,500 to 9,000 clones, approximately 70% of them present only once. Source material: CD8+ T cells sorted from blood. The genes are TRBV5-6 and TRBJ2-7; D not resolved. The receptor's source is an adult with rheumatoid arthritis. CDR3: CASSSGGYEQYF. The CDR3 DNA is TGTGCCAGCAGCTCGGGTGGCTACGAGCAGTACTTC.